This T cell receptor beta chain emerged from a study of T cell repertoires in cytomegalovirus infection (dated by TCRdb to between 2018 and 2021). Concerning the study at large: Peptide stimulations targeted recently identified HLA-C-restricted CMV epitopes, whose presentation resists viral immunomodulation, together with well-studied HLA-B-restricted epitopes. The HLA type of each donor mattered for the analysis, because public TCR beta signatures pointed to carriage of CMV infection along with the matching HLA type. What the study reported, not specific to this receptor: In both this cohort and an independent roughly 350-donor cohort, the cumulative frequency of public TCR beta family members distinguished carriers of CMV infection plus the relevant HLA type. The ex vivo response was dominated by HLA-C-restricted CMV-specific TCR beta clonotypes, which also provided the single most frequent clonotype in two of eight donors.

The treatment or condition label here, explained by the study, means: in vitro stimulation with specific CMV peptide epitopes to enrich CMV-specific T cells. The sequencer listed for this sample is Illumina HiSeq 1500. Starting from the raw public reads, TCRdb applied fastp trimming at Q25, assembled clones with MiXCR and retained in-frame beta chains. All rows with the same CDR3 protein become a single entry with the most common DNA and genes. The sample table holds about a million distinct CDR3 sequences, of which around a third were seen once. The ten largest make up more than 12% of the sample. As for this clonotype: The antigen this receptor binds is unknown. There are no base qualities to consult, and no much larger clone falls within one base.

The material sequenced was cultured CD8+ T cells from PBMCs, taken from culture after CMV antigen stimulation. This receptor was obtained from a human donor in good health (CMV status not recorded). Some clones in this sample may be carry-over from other donors' samples.

For the CDR3, the sequence is CASSELGREQFF. In nucleotide form, the sequence is TGTGCCAGCAGTGAATTGGGGAGGGAGCAGTTCTTC. Recombination joined TRBV2 with TRBJ2-1; the D gene is perhaps TRBD2, from 6 matching bases. V lost 2 bases and J lost 10 bases; the stretch between them is 9 bases long. Including cysteine and phenylalanine, the CDR3 has 12 amino acids. Here the CDR3 DNA is all that survives: 36 bases in frame from base 1. As encoded in the germline V gene, CDR1 is SNHLY while CDR2 is FYNNEI.